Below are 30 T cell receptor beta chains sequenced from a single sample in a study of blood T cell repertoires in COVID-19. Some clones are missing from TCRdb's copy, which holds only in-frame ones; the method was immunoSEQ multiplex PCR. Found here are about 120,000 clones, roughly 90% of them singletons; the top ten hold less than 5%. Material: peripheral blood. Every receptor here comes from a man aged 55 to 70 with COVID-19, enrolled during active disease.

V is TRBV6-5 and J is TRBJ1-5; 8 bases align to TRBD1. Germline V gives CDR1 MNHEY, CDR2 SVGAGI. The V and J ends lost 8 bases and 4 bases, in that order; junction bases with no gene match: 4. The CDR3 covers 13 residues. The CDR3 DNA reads TGTGCCAGCCGGACAGGGAGTAATCAGCCCCAGCATTTT. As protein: CASRTGSNQPQHF.

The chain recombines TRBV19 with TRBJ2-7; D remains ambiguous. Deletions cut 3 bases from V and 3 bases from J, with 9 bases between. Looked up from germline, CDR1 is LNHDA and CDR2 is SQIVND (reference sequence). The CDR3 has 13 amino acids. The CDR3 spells CASSMGNSYEQYF. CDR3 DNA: TGTGCCAGTAGTATGGGCAACAGCTACGAGCAGTACTTC.

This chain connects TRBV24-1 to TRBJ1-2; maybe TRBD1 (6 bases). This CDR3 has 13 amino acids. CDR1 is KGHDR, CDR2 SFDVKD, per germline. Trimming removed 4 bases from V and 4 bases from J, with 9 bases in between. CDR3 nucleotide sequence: TGTGCCACCAGTGAGGGGACAACCTATGGCTACACCTTC. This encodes CATSEGTTYGYTF.

As DNA, the CDR3 is TGTGCCAGTAGTATGGAGGCCGTTCCGAACACAGATACGCAGTATTTT. This translates into CASSMEAVPNTDTQYF. The genes are TRBV19 and TRBJ2-3; perhaps TRBD2 as D (5 bases). Germline assignment: CDR1 LNHDA and CDR2 SQIVND (reference sequence). This CDR3 has 16 residues. V was pared by 3 bases and J by 2 bases, with 15 bases between.

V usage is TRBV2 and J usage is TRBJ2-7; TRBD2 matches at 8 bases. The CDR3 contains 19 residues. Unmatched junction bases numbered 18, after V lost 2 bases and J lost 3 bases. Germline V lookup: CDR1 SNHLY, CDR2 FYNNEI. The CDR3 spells CASSELGLGAPVPNYEQYF. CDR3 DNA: TGTGCCAGCAGTGAATTGGGACTAGGAGCCCCCGTTCCTAACTACGAGCAGTACTTC.

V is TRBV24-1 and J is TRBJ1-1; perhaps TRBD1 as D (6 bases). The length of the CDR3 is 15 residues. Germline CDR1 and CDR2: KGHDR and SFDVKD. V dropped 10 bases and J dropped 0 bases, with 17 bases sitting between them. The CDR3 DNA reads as TGTGCCACGAGCAGGACAGTCGTCATGAACACTGAAGCTTTCTTT. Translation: CATSRTVVMNTEAFF.

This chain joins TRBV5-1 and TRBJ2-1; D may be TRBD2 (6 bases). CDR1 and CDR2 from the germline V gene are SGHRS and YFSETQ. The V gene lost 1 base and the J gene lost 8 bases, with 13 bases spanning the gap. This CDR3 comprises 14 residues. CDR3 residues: CASSLRTGGYEQFF. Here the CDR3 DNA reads TGCGCCAGCAGCTTGCGCACAGGAGGGTATGAGCAGTTCTTC.

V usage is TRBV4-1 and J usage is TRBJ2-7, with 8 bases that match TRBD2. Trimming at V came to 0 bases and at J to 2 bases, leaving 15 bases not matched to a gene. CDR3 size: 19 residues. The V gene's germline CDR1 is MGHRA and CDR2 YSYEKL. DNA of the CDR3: TGCGCCAGCAGCCAAGAAGAGATTAGCGGGATCGCCTCACCCTACGAGCAGTACTTC. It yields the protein CASSQEEISGIASPYEQYF.

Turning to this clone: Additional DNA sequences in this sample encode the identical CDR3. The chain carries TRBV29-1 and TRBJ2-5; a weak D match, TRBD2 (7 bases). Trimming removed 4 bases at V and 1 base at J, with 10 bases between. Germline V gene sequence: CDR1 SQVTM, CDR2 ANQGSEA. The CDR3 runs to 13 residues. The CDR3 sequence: CSVGGGGQETQYF. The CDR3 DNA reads TGCAGCGTTGGGGGAGGGGGCCAAGAGACCCAGTACTTC.

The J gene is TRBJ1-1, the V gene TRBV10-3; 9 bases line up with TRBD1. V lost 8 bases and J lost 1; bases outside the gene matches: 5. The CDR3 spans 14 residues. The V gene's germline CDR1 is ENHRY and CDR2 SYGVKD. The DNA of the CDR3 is TGTGCCATCTCCGGGACAGGGAAGAACACTGAAGCTTTCTTT. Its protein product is CAISGTGKNTEAFF.

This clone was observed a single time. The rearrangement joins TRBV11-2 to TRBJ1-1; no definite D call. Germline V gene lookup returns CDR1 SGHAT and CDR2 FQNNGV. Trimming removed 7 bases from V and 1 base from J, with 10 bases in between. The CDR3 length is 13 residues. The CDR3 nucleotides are TGTGCCAGCACCCTGACACAGAACACTGAAGCTTTCTTT. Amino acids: CASTLTQNTEAFF.

The CDR3 protein is CASSEIKSSGNTIYF. CDR3 bases: TGTGCCAGCAGTGAAATTAAGAGCTCTGGAAACACCATATATTTT. V is TRBV2 and J is TRBJ1-3; D uncertain. CDR3 length: 15 amino acids. Germline V CDR1 and CDR2: SNHLY, FYNNEI. Trimming shortened V by 2 bases and J by 0 bases, and 8 bases separated the two germline ends. Using reference TRBV2 and TRBJ1-3 for the parts outside the CDR3, the full variable domain is EPEVTQTPSHQVTQMGQEVILRCVPISNHLYFYWYRQILGQKVEFLVSFYNNEISEKSEIFDDQFSVERPDGSNFTLKIRSTKLEDSAMYFCASSEIKSSGNTIYFGEGSWLTVV.

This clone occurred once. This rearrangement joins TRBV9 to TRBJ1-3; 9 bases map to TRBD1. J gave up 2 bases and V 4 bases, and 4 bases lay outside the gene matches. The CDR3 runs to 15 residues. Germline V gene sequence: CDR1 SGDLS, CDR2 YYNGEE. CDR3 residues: CASSPGTGTGNTIYF. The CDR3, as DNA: TGTGCCAGCAGCCCCGGGACAGGGACTGGAAACACCATATATTTT.

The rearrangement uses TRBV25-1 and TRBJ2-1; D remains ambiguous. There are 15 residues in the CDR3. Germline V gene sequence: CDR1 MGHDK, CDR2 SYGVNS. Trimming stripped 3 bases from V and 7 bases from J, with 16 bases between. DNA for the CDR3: TGTGCCAGCAGTGAGCCTACCGGGTACAATAATGAGCAGTTCTTC. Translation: CASSEPTGYNNEQFF.

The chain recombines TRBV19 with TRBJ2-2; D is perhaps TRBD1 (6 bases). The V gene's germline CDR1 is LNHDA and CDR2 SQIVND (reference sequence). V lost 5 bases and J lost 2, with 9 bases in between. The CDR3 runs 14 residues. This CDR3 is CASSPGVNTGELFF. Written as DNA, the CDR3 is TGTGCCAGTAGTCCAGGGGTTAACACCGGGGAGCTGTTTTTT.

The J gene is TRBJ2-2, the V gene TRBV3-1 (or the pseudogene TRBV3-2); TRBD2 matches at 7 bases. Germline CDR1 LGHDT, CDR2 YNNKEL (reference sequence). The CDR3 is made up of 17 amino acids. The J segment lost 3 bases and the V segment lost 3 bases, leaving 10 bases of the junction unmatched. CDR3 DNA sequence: TGTGCCAGCAGCCAGGTCCTCATACGGGGGGACACCGGGGAGCTGTTTTTT. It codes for CASSQVLIRGDTGELFF.

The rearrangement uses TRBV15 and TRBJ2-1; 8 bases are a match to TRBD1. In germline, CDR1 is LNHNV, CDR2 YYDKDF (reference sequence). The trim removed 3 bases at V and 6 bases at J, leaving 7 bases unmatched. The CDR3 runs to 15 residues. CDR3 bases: TGTGCCACCAGCAGCAAAGGGACAGGCGCCAATGAGCAGTTCTTC. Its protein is CATSSKGTGANEQFF.

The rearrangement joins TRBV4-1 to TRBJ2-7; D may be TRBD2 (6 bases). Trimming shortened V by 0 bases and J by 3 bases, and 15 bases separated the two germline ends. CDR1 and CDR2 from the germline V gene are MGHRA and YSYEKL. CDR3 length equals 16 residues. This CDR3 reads CASSQDETREIYEQYF. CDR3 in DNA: TGCGCCAGCAGCCAAGATGAGACTAGGGAGATCTACGAGCAGTACTTC.

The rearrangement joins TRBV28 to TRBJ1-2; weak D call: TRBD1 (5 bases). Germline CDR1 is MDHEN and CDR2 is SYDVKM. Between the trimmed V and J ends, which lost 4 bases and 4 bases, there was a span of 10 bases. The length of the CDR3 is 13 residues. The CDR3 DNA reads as TGTGCCAGCAGTTCGGTCAGGGCCTATGGCTACACCTTC. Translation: CASSSVRAYGYTF.

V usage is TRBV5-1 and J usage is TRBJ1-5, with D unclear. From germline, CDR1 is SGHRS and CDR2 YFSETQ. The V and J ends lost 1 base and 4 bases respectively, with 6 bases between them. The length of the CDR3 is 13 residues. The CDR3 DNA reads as TGCGCCAGCAGCTTGACATCTAATCAGCCCCAGCATTTT. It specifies CASSLTSNQPQHF.

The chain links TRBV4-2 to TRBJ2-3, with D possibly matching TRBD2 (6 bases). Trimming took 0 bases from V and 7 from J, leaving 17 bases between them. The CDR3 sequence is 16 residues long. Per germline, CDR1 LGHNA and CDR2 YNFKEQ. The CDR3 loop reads CASSQEQAGGRYTQYF. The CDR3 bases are TGTGCCAGCAGCCAAGAACAAGCGGGTGGGAGGTATACGCAGTATTTT.

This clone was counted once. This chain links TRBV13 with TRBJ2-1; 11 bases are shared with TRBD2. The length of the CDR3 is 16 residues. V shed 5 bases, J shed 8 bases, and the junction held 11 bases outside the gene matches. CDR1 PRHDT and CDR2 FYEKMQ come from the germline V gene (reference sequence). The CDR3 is CASSTYSGRAWDEQFF. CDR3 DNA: TGTGCCAGCAGCACCTATAGCGGGAGGGCCTGGGATGAGCAGTTCTTC.

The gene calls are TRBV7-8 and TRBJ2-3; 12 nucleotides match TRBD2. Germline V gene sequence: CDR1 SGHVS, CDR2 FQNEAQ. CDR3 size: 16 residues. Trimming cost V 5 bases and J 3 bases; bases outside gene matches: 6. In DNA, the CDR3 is TGTGCCAGCAGCCATTCCGGGACTAGCGGGACAGATACGCAGTATTTT. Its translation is CASSHSGTSGTDTQYF.

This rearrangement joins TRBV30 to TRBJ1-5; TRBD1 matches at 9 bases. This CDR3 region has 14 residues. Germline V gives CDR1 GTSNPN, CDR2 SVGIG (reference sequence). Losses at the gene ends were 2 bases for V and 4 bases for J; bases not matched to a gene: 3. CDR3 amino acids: CAWSMTGGNQPQHF. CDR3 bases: TGTGCCTGGAGTATGACAGGGGGGAATCAGCCCCAGCATTTT.

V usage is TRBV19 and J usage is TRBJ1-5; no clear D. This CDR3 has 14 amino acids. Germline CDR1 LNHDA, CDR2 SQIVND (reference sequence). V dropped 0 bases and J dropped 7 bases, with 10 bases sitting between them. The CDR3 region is CASSIDRGEQPQHF. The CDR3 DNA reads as TGTGCCAGTAGTATAGATCGGGGAGAACAGCCCCAGCATTTT.

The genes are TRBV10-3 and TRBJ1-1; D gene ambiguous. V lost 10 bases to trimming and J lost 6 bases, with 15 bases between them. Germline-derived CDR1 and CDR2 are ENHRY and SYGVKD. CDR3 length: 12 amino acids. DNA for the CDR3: TGTGCCACCACTCCGGGAGTGGCTGAAGCTTTCTTT. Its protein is CATTPGVAEAFF.

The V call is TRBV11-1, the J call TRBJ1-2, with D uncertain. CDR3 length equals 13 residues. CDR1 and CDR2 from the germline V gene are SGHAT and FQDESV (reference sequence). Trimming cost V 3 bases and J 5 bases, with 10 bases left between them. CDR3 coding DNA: TGTGCCAGCAGCTTTCACGGGATTTATGGCTACACCTTC. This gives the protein CASSFHGIYGYTF.

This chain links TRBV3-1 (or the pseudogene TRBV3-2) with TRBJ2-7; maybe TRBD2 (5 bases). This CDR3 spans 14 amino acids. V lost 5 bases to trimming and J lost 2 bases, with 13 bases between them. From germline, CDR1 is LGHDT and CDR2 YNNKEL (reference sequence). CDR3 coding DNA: TGTGCCAGCAGCTCTTTGGAGGCCCCCTACGAGCAGTACTTC. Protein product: CASSSLEAPYEQYF.

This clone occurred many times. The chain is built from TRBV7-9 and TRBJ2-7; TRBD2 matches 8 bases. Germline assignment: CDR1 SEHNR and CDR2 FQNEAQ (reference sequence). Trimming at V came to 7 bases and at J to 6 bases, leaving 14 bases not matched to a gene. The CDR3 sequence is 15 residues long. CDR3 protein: CASTGAAGLAGEQYF. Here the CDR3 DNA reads TGTGCCAGCACCGGAGCGGCGGGGCTAGCGGGCGAGCAGTACTTC.

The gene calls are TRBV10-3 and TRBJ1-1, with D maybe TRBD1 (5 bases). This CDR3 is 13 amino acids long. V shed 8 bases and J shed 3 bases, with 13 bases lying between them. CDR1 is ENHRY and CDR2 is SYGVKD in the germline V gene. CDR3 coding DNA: TGTGCCATCTTGGAGGGGAAGGACACTGAAGCTTTCTTT. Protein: CAILEGKDTEAFF.